The clone carrying this T cell receptor (beta chain) was detected only a few times. As yet, its antigen is unknown. CDR3 length equals 18 residues. Per germline, CDR1 MNHEY and CDR2 SVGAGI. V lost 3 bases, J lost 7 bases, and 22 bases lay in between. The data are from a study of blood T cells in healthy people across ages. PCR was performed a second time for about 6 to 12 cycles using a sample-barcoded 5' primer and a J-beta primer mix. A single record per CDR3 protein comes from TCRdb applying MiXCR to the 5' RACE reads. The sample holds 800,000 to 950,000 distinct CDR3 sequences, under 50% seen once. Study results and caveats: Donor CMV status was unknown, possibly confounding expanded clonotype changes.

The chain is built from TRBV6-5 and TRBJ1-6; D remains ambiguous. Sequenced input: blood. The TCR comes from a man under 40 in good health. The DNA for the CDR3 is TGTGCCAGCAGTTATCAGGTACCACAACTCAGAGGAAATTCACCCCTCCACTTT. The encoded protein is CASSYQVPQLRGNSPLHF.